This is a list of T cell receptor beta chains from one sample in a study of CD8+ T cells in alopecia areata. Libraries were prepared by immunoSEQ multiplex PCR; TCRdb keeps only in-frame clonotypes and omits some of them. The data hold hundreds of thousands of clones, with roughly 63% observed a single time. This specimen was CD4+ T cells sorted from blood, taken around week 54, from a patient treated with tofacitinib. The receptor source for this set is a human donor with alopecia areata. Both conserved end residues are part of each CDR3.

j_gene: TRBJ2-2
v_gene: TRBV7-6
CDR3aa: CASSPGTGRTGELFF

j_gene: TRBJ2-5
v_gene: TRBV30
CDR3aa: CAWSVKAGGETQYF

j_gene: TRBJ1-2
v_gene: TRBV10-3
CDR3aa: CAISYEGYGYTF

j_gene: TRBJ2-7
v_gene: TRBV19
CDR3aa: CASRSGAGEQYF

j_gene: TRBJ2-5
v_gene: TRBV7-2
CDR3aa: CASSLASETQYF

j_gene: TRBJ1-6
v_gene: TRBV10-2
CDR3aa: CASSGQGGSPLHF

j_gene: TRBJ1-1
v_gene: TRBV29-1
CDR3aa: CSVVLSGGFTEAFF

j_gene: TRBJ1-6
v_gene: TRBV30
CDR3aa: CAWSRQGSNSPLHF

j_gene: TRBJ2-3
v_gene: TRBV19
CDR3aa: CASSIRDGTDTQYF

j_gene: TRBJ2-7
v_gene: TRBV5-1
CDR3aa: CASTAGASYEQYF

j_gene: TRBJ1-6
v_gene: TRBV5-6
CDR3aa: CASSLDGQSSYNSPLHF

j_gene: TRBJ1-6
v_gene: TRBV7-2
CDR3aa: CASSTPQGSPLHF

j_gene: TRBJ2-4
v_gene: TRBV29-1
CDR3aa: CSVPDIAKNIQYF

j_gene: TRBJ1-1
v_gene: TRBV30
CDR3aa: CAWSVHREAFF

j_gene: TRBJ2-2
v_gene: TRBV5-1
CDR3aa: CASSSQARGGELFF

j_gene: TRBJ2-2
v_gene: TRBV9
CDR3aa: CASSDRQLASGELFF

j_gene: TRBJ1-4
v_gene: TRBV30
CDR3aa: CAWRAGQDRQFF

j_gene: TRBJ2-3
v_gene: TRBV4-2
CDR3aa: CASNPSGGAVTDTQYF

j_gene: TRBJ1-1
v_gene: TRBV29-1
CDR3aa: CSGHRGDGGTEAFF

j_gene: TRBJ1-5
v_gene: TRBV5-6
CDR3aa: CASSYRTGENNQPQHF

j_gene: TRBJ2-7
v_gene: TRBV27
CDR3aa: CASSFAGQLHIYEQYF

j_gene: TRBJ2-5
v_gene: TRBV29-1
CDR3aa: CSGRQGQETQYF

j_gene: TRBJ2-6
v_gene: TRBV9
CDR3aa: CASSVGGANSGANVLTF

j_gene: TRBJ2-1
v_gene: TRBV5-1
CDR3aa: CASSLGAGRHNEQFF

j_gene: TRBJ2-5
v_gene: TRBV5-1
CDR3aa: CASSLLGGQETQYF

j_gene: TRBJ2-7
v_gene: TRBV29-1
CDR3aa: CSVSSTVISYEQYF

j_gene: TRBJ2-7
v_gene: TRBV7-3
CDR3aa: CASSYGDGPYEQYF

j_gene: TRBJ2-5
v_gene: TRBV11-1
CDR3aa: CASSPGTSGGLPQETQYF

j_gene: TRBJ2-1
v_gene: TRBV5-1
CDR3aa: CASSLAPGSFRAIGQFF

j_gene: TRBJ2-5
v_gene: TRBV7-2
CDR3aa: CASSDRGPRETQYF

j_gene: TRBJ2-5
v_gene: TRBV29-1
CDR3aa: CSVDGTGRAETQYF

j_gene: TRBJ2-5
v_gene: TRBV11-2
CDR3aa: CASSRTSILGWETQYF

j_gene: TRBJ2-3
v_gene: TRBV30
CDR3aa: CAWSVAAGGADTQYF

j_gene: TRBJ1-1
v_gene: TRBV4-2
CDR3aa: CASSQAFLGDTEAFF

j_gene: TRBJ2-7
v_gene: TRBV29-1
CDR3aa: CSVAGTGFEQYF

j_gene: TRBJ1-1
v_gene: TRBV30
CDR3aa: CAKEEQMNTEAFF

j_gene: TRBJ1-6
v_gene: TRBV12-5
CDR3aa: CASGLGVKNSPLHF

j_gene: TRBJ2-5
v_gene: TRBV29-1
CDR3aa: CSARTGRETQYF

j_gene: TRBJ2-1
v_gene: TRBV28
CDR3aa: CASSLRSEDEQFF

j_gene: TRBJ1-2
v_gene: TRBV7-9
CDR3aa: CASSIDNNDYGYTF

j_gene: TRBJ2-7
v_gene: TRBV9
CDR3aa: CASSARRPGTYEQYF

j_gene: TRBJ2-7
v_gene: TRBV2
CDR3aa: CASKATSYEQYF

j_gene: TRBJ1-6
v_gene: TRBV30
CDR3aa: CAWSVQGIDNSPLHF

j_gene: TRBJ1-2
v_gene: TRBV29-1
CDR3aa: CSVAKGQGDGYTF

j_gene: TRBJ1-2
v_gene: TRBV27
CDR3aa: CASSLNWAGESGYTF

j_gene: TRBJ2-7
v_gene: TRBV5-1
CDR3aa: CASSLEAVAEGEQYF

j_gene: TRBJ2-1
v_gene: TRBV7-9
CDR3aa: CASSPRGTGRSGEQFF

j_gene: TRBJ2-3
v_gene: TRBV13
CDR3aa: CANSQTGMGTDTQYF

j_gene: TRBJ2-2
v_gene: TRBV9
CDR3aa: CASSVGQRTGELFF